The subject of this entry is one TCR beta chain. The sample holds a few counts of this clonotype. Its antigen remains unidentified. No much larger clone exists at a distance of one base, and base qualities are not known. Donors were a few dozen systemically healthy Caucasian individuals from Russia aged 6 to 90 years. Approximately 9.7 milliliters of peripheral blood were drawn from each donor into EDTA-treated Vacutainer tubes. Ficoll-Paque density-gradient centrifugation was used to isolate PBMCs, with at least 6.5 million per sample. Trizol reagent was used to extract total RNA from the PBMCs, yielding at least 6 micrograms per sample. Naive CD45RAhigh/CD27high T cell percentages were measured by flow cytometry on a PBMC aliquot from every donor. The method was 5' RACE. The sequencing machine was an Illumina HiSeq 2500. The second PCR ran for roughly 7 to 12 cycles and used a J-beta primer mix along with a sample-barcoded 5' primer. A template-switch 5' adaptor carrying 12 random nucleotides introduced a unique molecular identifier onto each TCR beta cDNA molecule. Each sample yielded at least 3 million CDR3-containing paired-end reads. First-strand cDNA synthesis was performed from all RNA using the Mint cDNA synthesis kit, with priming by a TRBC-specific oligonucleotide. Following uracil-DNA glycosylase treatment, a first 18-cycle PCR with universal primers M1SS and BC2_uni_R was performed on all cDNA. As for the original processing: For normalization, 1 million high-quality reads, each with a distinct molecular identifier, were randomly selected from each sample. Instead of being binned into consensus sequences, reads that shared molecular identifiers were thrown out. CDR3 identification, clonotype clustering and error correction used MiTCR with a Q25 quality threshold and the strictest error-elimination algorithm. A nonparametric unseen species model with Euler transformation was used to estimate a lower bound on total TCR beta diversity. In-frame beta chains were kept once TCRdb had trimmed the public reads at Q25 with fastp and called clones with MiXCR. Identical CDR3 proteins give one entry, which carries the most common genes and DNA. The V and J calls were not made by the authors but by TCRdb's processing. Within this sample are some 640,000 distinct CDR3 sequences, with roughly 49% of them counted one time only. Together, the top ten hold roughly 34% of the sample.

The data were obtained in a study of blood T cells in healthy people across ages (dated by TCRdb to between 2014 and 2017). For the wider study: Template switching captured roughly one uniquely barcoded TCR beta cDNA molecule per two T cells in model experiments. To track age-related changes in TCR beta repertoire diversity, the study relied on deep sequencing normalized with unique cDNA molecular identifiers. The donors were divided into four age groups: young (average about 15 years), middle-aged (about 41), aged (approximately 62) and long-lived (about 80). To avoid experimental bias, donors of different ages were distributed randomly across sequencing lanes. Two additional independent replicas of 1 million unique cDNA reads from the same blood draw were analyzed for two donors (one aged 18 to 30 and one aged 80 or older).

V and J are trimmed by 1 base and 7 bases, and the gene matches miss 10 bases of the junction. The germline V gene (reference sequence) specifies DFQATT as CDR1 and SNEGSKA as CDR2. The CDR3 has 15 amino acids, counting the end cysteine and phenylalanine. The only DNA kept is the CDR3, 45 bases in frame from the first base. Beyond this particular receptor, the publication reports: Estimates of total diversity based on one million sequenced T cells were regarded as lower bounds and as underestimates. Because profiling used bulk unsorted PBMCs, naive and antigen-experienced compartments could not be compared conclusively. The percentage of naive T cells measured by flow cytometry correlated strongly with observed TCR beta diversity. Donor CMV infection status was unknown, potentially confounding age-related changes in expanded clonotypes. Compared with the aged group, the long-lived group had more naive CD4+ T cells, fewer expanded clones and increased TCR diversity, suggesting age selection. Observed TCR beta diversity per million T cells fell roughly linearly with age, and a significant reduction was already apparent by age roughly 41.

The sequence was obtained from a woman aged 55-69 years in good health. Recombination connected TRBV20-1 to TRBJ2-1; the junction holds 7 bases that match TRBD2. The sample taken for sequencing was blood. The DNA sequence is TGCAGTGCTAGAGTCCACGGGAGGCCGTATAATGAGCAGTTCTTC. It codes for CSARVHGRPYNEQFF.